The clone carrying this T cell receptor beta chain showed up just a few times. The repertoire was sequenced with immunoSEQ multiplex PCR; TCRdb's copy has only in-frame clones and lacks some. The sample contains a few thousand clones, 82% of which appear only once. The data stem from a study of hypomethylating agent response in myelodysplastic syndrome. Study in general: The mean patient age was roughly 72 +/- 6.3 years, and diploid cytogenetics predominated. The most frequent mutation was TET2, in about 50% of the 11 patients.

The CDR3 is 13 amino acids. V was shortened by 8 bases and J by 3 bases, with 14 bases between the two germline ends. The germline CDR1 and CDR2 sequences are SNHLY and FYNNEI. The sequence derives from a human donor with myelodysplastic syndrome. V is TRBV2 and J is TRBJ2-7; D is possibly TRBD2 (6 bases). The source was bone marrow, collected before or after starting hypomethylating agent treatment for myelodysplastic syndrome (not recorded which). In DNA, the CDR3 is TGTGCCAGCGGGGATGTCGGGGGCTACGAGCAGTACTTC. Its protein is CASGDVGGYEQYF. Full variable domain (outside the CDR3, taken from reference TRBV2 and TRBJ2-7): EPEVTQTPSHQVTQMGQEVILRCVPISNHLYFYWYRQILGQKVEFLVSFYNNEISEKSEIFDDQFSVERPDGSNFTLKIRSTKLEDSAMYFCASGDVGGYEQYFGPGTRLTVT.